This T cell receptor (beta chain) was sequenced in a study of T-cell reconstitution after alpha-beta-depleted transplantation in children. Findings and caveats of the study: Expanded graft clones, several hundred of them, were reportedly the source of alpha-beta T cells about two months after transplant. Among T cells one year after transplant, newly produced cells accounted for most counts and diversity. The study traced high day-60 TCRbeta diversity in some patients to surviving recipient T cells and thymic progenitors.

Unique molecular identifiers were incorporated when the TCRbeta library was constructed. TCRdb redid the calling of the PCR reads with MiXCR, one entry per CDR3 protein. The data hold 550,000 to 800,000 distinct CDR3 sequences, with roughly 14% observed a single time. Germline V CDR1 and CDR2: KGHDR, SFDVKD. The V gene lost 4 bases and the J gene lost 0 bases, with 12 bases spanning the gap. This CDR3 region has 16 residues. This clonotype occurred a few times. Its specificity is not known. V and J are TRBV24-1 and TRBJ2-1; the D gene is possibly TRBD1 (5 bases). The sequencing used PBMCs, collected before TCRalphabeta/CD19-depleted stem cell transplant. The TCR sequence derives from a girl aged 2 to 9 with congenital amegakaryocytic thrombocytopenia, due to receive a stem cell transplant. CDR3 region: CATSDPGHYSYNEQFF. In DNA, the CDR3 is TGTGCCACCAGTGACCCCGGACACTACTCCTACAATGAGCAGTTCTTC.